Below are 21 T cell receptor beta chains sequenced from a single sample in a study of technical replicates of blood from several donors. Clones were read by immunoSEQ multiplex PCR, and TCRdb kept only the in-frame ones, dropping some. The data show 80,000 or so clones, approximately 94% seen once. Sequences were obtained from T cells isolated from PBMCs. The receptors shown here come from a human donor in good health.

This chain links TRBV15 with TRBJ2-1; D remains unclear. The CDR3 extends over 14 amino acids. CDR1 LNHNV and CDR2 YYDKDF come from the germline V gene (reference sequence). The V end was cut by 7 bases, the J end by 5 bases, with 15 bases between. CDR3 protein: CATTRDSFDNEQFF. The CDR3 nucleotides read TGTGCCACCACAAGAGACTCCTTCGACAATGAGCAGTTCTTC.

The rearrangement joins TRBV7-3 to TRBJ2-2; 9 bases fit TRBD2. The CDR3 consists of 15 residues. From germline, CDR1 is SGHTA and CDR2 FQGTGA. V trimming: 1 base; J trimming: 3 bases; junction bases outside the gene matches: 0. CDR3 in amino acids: CASSLIAGDTGELFF. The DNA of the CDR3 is TGTGCCAGCAGCTTAATAGCGGGAGACACCGGGGAGCTGTTTTTT.

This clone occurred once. Written as DNA, the CDR3 is TGTGCCAGCAGCTCCCGGGGTAGCGGGTCTAGCACAGATACGCAGTATTTT. Translated: CASSSRGSGSSTDTQYF. The chain links TRBV9 to TRBJ2-3; 7 positions agree with TRBD2. The CDR3 runs 17 residues. Trimming at V came to 4 bases and at J to 0 bases, leaving 11 bases not matched to a gene. The V gene's germline CDR1 is SGDLS and CDR2 YYNGEE.

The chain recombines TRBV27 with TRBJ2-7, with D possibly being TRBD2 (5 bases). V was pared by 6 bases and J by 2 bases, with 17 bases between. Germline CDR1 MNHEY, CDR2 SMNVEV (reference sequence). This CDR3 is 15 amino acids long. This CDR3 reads CASRSSVSATYEQYF. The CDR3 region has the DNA TGTGCCAGCAGGAGCAGTGTTAGCGCAACCTACGAGCAGTACTTC.

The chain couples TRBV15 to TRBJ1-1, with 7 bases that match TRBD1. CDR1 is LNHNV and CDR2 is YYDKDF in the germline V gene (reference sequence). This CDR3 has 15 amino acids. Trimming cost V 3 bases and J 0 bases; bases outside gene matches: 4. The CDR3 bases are TGTGCCACCAGCAGGGGGACAGACATGAACACTGAAGCTTTCTTT. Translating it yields CATSRGTDMNTEAFF.

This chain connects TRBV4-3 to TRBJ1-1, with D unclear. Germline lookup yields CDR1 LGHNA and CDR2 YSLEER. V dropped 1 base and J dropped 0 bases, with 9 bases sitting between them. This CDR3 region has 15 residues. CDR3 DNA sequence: TGCGCCAGCAGCCAAGTGAGGGTACTGAACACTGAAGCTTTCTTT. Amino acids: CASSQVRVLNTEAFF.

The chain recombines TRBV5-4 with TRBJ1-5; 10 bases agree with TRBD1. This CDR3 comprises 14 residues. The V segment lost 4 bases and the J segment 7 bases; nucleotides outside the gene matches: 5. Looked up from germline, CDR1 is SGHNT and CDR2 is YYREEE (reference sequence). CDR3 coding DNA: TGTGCCAGCAGCGATGGACAGGGGGGGCAGCCCCAGCATTTT. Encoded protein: CASSDGQGGQPQHF.

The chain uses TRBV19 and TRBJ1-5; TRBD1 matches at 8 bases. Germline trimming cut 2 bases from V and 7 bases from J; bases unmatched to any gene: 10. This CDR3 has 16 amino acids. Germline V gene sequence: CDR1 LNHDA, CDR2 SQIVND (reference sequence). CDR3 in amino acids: CASSIQGAHPGQPQHF. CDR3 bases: TGTGCCAGTAGTATACAGGGGGCCCACCCCGGGCAGCCCCAGCATTTT.

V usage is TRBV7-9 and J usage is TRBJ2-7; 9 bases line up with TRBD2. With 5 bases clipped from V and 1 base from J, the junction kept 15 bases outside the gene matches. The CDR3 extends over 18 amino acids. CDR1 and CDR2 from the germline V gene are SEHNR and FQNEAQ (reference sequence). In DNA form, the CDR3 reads TGTGCCAGCAGCGCCCGACTAGTACTAGCGGGCCTTTCCTACGAGCAGTACTTC. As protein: CASSARLVLAGLSYEQYF. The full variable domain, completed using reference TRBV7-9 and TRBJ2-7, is DTGVSQNPRHKITKRGQNVTFRCDPISEHNRLYWYRQTLGQGPEFLTYFQNEAQLEKSRLLSDRFSAERPKGSFSTLEIQRTEQGDSAMYLCASSARLVLAGLSYEQYFGPGTRLTVT.

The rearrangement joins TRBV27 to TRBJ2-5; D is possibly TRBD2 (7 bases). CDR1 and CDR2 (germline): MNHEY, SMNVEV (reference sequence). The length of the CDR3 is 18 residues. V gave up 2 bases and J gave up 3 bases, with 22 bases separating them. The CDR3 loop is CASSLRFRGGGREETQYF. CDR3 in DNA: TGTGCCAGCAGTTTAAGGTTTAGGGGGGGAGGGCGCGAAGAGACCCAGTACTTC.

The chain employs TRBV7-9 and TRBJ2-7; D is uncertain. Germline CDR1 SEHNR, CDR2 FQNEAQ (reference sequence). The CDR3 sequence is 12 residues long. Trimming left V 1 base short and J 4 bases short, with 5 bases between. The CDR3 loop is CASSLVNYEQYF. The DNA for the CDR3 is TGTGCCAGCAGCTTAGTTAATTACGAGCAGTACTTC. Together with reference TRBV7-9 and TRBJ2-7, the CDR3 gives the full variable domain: DTGVSQNPRHKITKRGQNVTFRCDPISEHNRLYWYRQTLGQGPEFLTYFQNEAQLEKSRLLSDRFSAERPKGSFSTLEIQRTEQGDSAMYLCASSLVNYEQYFGPGTRLTVT.

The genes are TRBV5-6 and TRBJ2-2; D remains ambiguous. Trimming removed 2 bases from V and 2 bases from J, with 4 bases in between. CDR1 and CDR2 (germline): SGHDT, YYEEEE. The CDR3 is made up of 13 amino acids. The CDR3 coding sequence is TGTGCCAGCAGCTTTAAAAACACCGGGGAGCTGTTTTTT. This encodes CASSFKNTGELFF.

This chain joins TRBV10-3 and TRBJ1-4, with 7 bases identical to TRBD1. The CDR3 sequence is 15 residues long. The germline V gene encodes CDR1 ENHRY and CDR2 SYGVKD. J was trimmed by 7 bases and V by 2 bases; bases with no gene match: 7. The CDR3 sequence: CAISEGRTGTEKLFF. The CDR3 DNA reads TGTGCCATCAGTGAGGGAAGGACAGGAACTGAAAAACTGTTTTTT.

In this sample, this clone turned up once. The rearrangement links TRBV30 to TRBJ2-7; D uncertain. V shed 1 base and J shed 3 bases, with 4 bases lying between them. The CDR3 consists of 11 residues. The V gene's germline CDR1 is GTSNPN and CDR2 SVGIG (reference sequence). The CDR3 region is CAWSASYEQYF. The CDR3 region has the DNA TGTGCCTGGAGTGCCAGCTACGAGCAGTACTTC.

The CDR3 protein is CATQDRRTQGYTF. CDR3 in DNA: TGTGCCACCCAGGACAGGAGGACCCAAGGCTACACCTTC. This rearrangement joins TRBV28 to TRBJ1-2, with TRBD1 matching 7 bases. CDR1 and CDR2 (germline): MDHEN, SYDVKM. This CDR3 is built from 13 residues. V lost 10 bases and J lost 8; bases outside the gene matches: 13.

Here the CDR3 reads CASSETPLGIGLTDTQYF. The DNA of the CDR3 is TGTGCCAGCAGTGAAACTCCCCTGGGGATTGGACTCACAGATACGCAGTATTTT. The chain joins TRBV6-1 to TRBJ2-3; a possible D gene is TRBD2 (5 bases). Trimming stripped 2 bases from V and 2 bases from J, with 20 bases between. The CDR3 is 18 residues long. Germline-derived CDR1 and CDR2 are MNHNS and SASEGT.

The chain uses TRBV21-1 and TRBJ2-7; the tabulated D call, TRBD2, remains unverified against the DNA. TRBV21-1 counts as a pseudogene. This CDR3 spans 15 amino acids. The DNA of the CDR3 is TGTGCCAGCAGCAAAGCGCGGGGACTCTCCTACGAGCAGTACTTC. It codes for CASSKARGLSYEQYF.

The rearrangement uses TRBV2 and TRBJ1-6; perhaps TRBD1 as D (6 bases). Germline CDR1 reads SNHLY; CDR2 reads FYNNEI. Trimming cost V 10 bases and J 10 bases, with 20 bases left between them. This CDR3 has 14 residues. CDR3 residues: CATRDIWDESPLHF. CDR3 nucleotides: TGTGCCACTAGGGACATCTGGGATGAGTCACCCCTCCACTTT.

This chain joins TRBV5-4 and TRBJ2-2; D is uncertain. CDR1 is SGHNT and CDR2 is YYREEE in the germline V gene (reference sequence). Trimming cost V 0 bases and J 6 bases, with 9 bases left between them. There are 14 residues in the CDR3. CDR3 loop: CASSLGAYPGELFF. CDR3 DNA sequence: TGTGCCAGCAGCTTGGGGGCGTACCCCGGGGAGCTGTTTTTT.

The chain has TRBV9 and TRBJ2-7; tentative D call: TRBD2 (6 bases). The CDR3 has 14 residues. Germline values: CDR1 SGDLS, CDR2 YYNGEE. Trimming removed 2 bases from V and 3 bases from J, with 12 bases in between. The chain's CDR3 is CASSVSGRSYEQYF. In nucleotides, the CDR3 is TGTGCCAGCAGCGTTTCCGGGAGAAGCTACGAGCAGTACTTC.

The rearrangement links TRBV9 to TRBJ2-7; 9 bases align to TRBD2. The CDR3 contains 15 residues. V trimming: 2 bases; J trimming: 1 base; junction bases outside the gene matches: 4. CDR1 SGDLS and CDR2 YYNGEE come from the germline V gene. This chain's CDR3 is CASSVSGSRSYEQYF. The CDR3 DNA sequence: TGTGCCAGCAGCGTTAGCGGGAGTAGGTCCTACGAGCAGTACTTC.